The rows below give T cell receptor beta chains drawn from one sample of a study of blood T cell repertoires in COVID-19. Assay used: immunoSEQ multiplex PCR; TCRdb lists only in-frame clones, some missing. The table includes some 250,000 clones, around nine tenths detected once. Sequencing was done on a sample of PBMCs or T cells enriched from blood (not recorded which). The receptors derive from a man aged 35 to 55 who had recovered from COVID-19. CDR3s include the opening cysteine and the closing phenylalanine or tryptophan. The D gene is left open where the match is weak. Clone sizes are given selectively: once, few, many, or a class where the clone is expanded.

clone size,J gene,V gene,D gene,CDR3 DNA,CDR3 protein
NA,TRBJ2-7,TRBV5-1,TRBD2,TGCGCCAGCAGCGCCACAGCGGGAGGGCCAGACGAGCAGTACTTC,CASSATAGGPDEQYF
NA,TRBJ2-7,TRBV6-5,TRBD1,TGTGCCAGCAGTTACCCCGGGACAGGATTCTACGAGCAGTACTTC,CASSYPGTGFYEQYF
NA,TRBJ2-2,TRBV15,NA,TGTGCCACCAGCAGAGAGTCCAGGGGTGACACCGGGGAGCTGTTTTTT,CATSRESRGDTGELFF
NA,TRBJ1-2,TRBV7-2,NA,TGTGCCAGCAGCTTAACGGGAAACAACTATGGCTACACCTTC,CASSLTGNNYGYTF
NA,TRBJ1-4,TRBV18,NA,TGTGCCAGCTCACCACTTTCGGGGGATGAGGAAAAACTGTTTTTT,CASSPLSGDEEKLFF
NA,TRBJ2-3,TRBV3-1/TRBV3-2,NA,TGTGCCAGCAGCCGCGGGATCACAGATACGCAGTATTTT,CASSRGITDTQYF
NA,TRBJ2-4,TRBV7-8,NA,TGTGCCAGCAGCCCACCGGGACACATAGCCAAAAACATTCAGTACTTC,CASSPPGHIAKNIQYF
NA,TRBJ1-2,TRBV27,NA,TGTGCCAGCAGTTTATATCCCACGGGGAGTAACTATGGCTACACCTTC,CASSLYPTGSNYGYTF
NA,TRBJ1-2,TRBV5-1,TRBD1,TGCGCCAGCAGCTGGGGGGACAGATCCTATGGCTACACCTTC,CASSWGDRSYGYTF
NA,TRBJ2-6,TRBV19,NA,TGTGCCAGCCGGGACATATTCCACTCTGGGGCCAACGTCCTGACTTTC,CASRDIFHSGANVLTF
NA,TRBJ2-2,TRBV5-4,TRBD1,TGTGCCAGCAGCCATGACAGGGACAGCGGGGAGCTGTTTTTT,CASSHDRDSGELFF
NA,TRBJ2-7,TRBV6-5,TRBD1,TGTGCCAGCAGGGGACAGCGGCGATCTCTGTACGAGCAGTACTTC,CASRGQRRSLYEQYF
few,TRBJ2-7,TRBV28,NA,TGTGCCAGCAGTTTTGCGGCAGGGGTGCGTGAGCAGTACTTC,CASSFAAGVREQYF
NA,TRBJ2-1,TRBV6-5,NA,TGTGCCAGCAGTTACTCTGGACAGATCTCCTACAATGAGCAGTTCTTC,CASSYSGQISYNEQFF
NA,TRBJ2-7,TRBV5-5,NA,TGTGCCAGCAGCCCTAGCTCCTACGAGCAGTACTTC,CASSPSSYEQYF
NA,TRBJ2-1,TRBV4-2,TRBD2,TGTGCCAGCAGCCCGGGGACTAGCGGGGACAATGAGCAGTTCTTC,CASSPGTSGDNEQFF
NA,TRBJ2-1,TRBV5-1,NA,TGCGCCAGCAGCACAGGGAATGAGCAGTTCTTC,CASSTGNEQFF
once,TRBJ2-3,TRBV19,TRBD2,TGTGCCAGTGGATACAATAGCGGGGGGGCATGGGCAGATACGCAGTATTTT,CASGYNSGGAWADTQYF
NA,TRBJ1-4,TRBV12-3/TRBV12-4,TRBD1,TGTGCCAGCAGCCCAGGGGGGGAAAAACTGTTTTTT,CASSPGGEKLFF
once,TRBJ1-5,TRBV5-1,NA,TGCGCCAGCAGCGCCGATCCAGGGAGGAGACAGCCCCAGCATTTT,CASSADPGRRQPQHF
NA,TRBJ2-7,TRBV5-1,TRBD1,TGCGCCAGCAGACCGGGACAGGGTACCTACGAGCAGTACTTC,CASRPGQGTYEQYF
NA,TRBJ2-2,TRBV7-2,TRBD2,TGTGCCAGCAGCTCTAGGACTAGCGGGATCGGAAACACCGGGGAGCTGTTTTTT,CASSSRTSGIGNTGELFF
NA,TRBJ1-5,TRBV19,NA,TGTGCCAGTAGTGCAGCGGGTTCCAATCAGCCCCAGCATTTT,CASSAAGSNQPQHF
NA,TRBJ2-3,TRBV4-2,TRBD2,TGTGCCAGCAGCCAAGATAGCGGGGCTAAACGGACGCAGTATTTT,CASSQDSGAKRTQYF
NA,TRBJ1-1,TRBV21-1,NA,TGTGCCAGCAGCAAAGCTGACTCCGACAGGGGTAACACTGAAGCTTTCTTT,CASSKADSDRGNTEAFF
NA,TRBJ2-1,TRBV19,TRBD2,TGTGCCAGTAGTACGGGACTAGCGGGGGGGTTCTACAATGAGCAGTTCTTC,CASSTGLAGGFYNEQFF
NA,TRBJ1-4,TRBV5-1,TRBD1,TGCGCCAGCAGCTTGGGACAGGGAACTAATGAAAAACTGTTTTTT,CASSLGQGTNEKLFF
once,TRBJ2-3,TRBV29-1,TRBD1,TGCAGCGTTGAATACGGGACAGTAGTCACAGATACGCAGTATTTT,CSVEYGTVVTDTQYF
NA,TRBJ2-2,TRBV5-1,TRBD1,TGCGCCAGCAGCCCCAGACAGGGTTCGAGCGGGGAGCTGTTTTTT,CASSPRQGSSGELFF